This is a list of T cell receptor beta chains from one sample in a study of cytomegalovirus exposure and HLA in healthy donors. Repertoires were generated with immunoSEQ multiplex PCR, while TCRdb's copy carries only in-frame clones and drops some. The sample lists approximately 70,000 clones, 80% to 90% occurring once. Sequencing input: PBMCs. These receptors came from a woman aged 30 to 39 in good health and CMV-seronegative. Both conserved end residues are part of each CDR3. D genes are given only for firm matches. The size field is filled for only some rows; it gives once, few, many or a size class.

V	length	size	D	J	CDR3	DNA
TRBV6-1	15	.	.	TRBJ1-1	CASSELRAMNTEAFF	TGTGCCAGCAGTGAATTGAGGGCAATGAACACTGAAGCTTTCTTT
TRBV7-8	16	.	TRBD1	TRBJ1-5	CASGLTETGTLWPQHF	TGTGCCAGCGGACTTACAGAGACAGGGACCCTTTGGCCCCAGCATTTT
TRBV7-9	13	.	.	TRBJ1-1	CASSKGGVTEAFF	TGTGCCAGCAGCAAGGGAGGGGTCACTGAAGCTTTCTTT
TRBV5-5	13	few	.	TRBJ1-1	CASSLWRGREAFF	TGTGCCAGCAGCTTGTGGAGAGGTCGTGAAGCTTTCTTT
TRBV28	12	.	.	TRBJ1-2	CASSLRIYGYTF	TGTGCCAGCAGTTTGAGAATCTATGGCTACACCTTC
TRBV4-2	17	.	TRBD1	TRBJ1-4	CASSQRTPGQGNEKLFF	TGTGCCAGCAGCCAGCGAACTCCGGGACAGGGAAATGAAAAACTGTTTTTT
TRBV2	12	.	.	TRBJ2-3	CASRQAPDTQYF	TGTGCCAGCAGGCAGGCTCCTGATACGCAGTATTTT
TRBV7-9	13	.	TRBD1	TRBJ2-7	CSSSGDRAYEQYF	TGTTCCAGCAGCGGCGACAGGGCCTACGAGCAGTACTTC
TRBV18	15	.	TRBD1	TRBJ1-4	CASSPATGGNEKLFF	TGTGCCAGCTCACCTGCGACAGGGGGTAATGAAAAACTGTTTTTT
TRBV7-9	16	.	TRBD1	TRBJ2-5	CSSIHGDRGQGETQYF	TGTTCCAGCATCCACGGCGACAGGGGGCAGGGAGAGACCCAGTACTTC